Listed below are T cell receptor beta chains from one sample, sequenced in a study of human T cells and chemical hapten exposure. MiXCR was run by TCRdb on the RACE reads, yielding one entry per CDR3 protein. Of over 85,000 distinct CDR3 sequences listed, about an eighth are singletons. Specimen: whole blood, collected in connection with sensitization to the hapten diphenylcyclopropenone (DPC). These receptor sequences come from a woman in her thirties or forties with alopecia areata. Some clones in this sample may be carry-over from other donors' samples. Each CDR3 is given with its conserved first and last residue. The order of the fields is V gene, CDR3 length, clone size, D gene, J gene, CDR3 DNA, CDR3 protein. A D gene is named only where the DNA matches it firmly. Clone size is given for some rows only: seen once, a few or many times, or a class if the clone is expanded.

>TRBV4-3|13|many|-|TRBJ1-5
TGCGCCAGCAGCCAAGATATCAGTCAGCCCCAGCATTTT
CASSQDISQPQHF
>TRBV29-1|13|-|-|TRBJ2-1
TGCAGCGTTGTTGCGATGTCCTACAATGAGCAGTTCTTC
CSVVAMSYNEQFF
>TRBV7-2|15|few|-|TRBJ2-7
TGTGCCAGCAGCCCCCCGGCAGTGGGAGCCTACGAGCAGTACTTC
CASSPPAVGAYEQYF
>TRBV11-3|13|few|-|TRBJ2-1
TGTGCCAGCAGCCCTCCACACAGGGATGAGCAGTTCTTC
CASSPPHRDEQFF
>TRBV20-1|17|few|TRBD2|TRBJ2-7
TGCAGTGCTATCCTAGGGACTAGCGGGAGTCACTCCTACGAGCAGTACTTC
CSAILGTSGSHSYEQYF
>TRBV20-1|15|many|-|TRBJ2-3
TGCAGTGCCAGTCGGGGGCCGCGAAGCACAGATACGCAGTATTTT
CSASRGPRSTDTQYF
>TRBV21-1|15|few|-|TRBJ2-3
TGTGCCAGCAGCAAAAACAGGGAGGGGACAGATACGCAGTATTTT
CASSKNREGTDTQYF
>TRBV9|15|many|TRBD1|TRBJ1-2
TGTGCCAGCAGCCCCGGGACAGGGCTCAGCTATGGCTACACCTTC
CASSPGTGLSYGYTF
>TRBV28|13|-|-|TRBJ1-2
TGTGCCAGCAGTTTACCCAGGGGTTATGGCTACACCTTC
CASSLPRGYGYTF
>TRBV7-9|15|many|-|TRBJ1-2
TGTGCCAGCAGCTCTCACGAGGCGCTGGGCTATGGCTACACCTTC
CASSSHEALGYGYTF
>TRBV6-2/TRBV6-3|15|many|-|TRBJ1-3
TGTGCCAGCAGTTACGCAGGAGCCTCTGGAAACACCATATATTTT
CASSYAGASGNTIYF
>TRBV12-3/TRBV12-4|15|-|-|TRBJ1-2
TGTGCCAGCAGGTCCGGACAATCTGGTAGCTATGGCTACACCTTC
CASRSGQSGSYGYTF
>TRBV25-1|14|few|TRBD1|TRBJ2-7
TGTGCCAGCAGCGGGGGACAGGGATTCCACGAGCAGTACTTC
CASSGGQGFHEQYF
>TRBV11-2|13|-|-|TRBJ1-6
TGTGCCAGCAGCACTGACGGGAATTCACCCCTCCACTTT
CASSTDGNSPLHF
>TRBV7-3|19|few|TRBD1|TRBJ2-6
TGTGCCAGCAGCCCGCTGACCGGGACAGGGGGCTCTGGGGCCAACGTCCTGACTTTC
CASSPLTGTGGSGANVLTF
>TRBV7-8|15|few|TRBD2|TRBJ2-5
TGTGCCAGCAGTCCTAAGCGGGAGGGTACGGAGACCCAGTACTTC
CASSPKREGTETQYF
>TRBV30|13|few|TRBD1|TRBJ2-7
TGTGCCTGGAGTGTGGACAGGGTGGGGGAGCAGTACTTC
CAWSVDRVGEQYF
>TRBV7-9|13|-|-|TRBJ1-1
TGTGCCAGCAGCGGACAGAGGAACACTGAAGCTTTCTTT
CASSGQRNTEAFF
>TRBV6-4|15|few|-|TRBJ2-2
TGTGCCAGCAGCCCCGACAGCGACGGGTCCGGGGAGCTGTTTTTT
CASSPDSDGSGELFF
>TRBV20-1|14|-|-|TRBJ2-1
TGCAGTGCTAGGGATACGTGGGTATACAATGAGCAGTTCTTC
CSARDTWVYNEQFF
>TRBV7-3|13|few|-|TRBJ2-1
TGTGCCAGCAGCCCACCCCGGGGCAATGAGCAGTTCTTC
CASSPPRGNEQFF
>TRBV7-6|16|many|-|TRBJ2-3
TGTGCCAGCAGCCTGGAGGCCCCGACGGCCGCAGATACGCAGTATTTT
CASSLEAPTAADTQYF
>TRBV5-4|9|-|-|TRBJ1-5
TGTGCCAGGGATCAGCCCCAGCATTTT
CARDQPQHF
>TRBV27|16|-|-|TRBJ2-7
TGTGCCAGCAGCCTTCAAGGTGTACGGGGGCCCTACGAGCAGTACTTC
CASSLQGVRGPYEQYF
>TRBV5-8|11|few|-|TRBJ1-1
TGTGCCAGCAGGGGGGTTCGGTCAGCTTTCTTT
CASRGVRSAFF
>TRBV29-1|14|-|TRBD2|TRBJ2-2
TGCAGCGTTAAAGCGGGAACGAACACCGGGGAGCTGTTTTTT
CSVKAGTNTGELFF
>TRBV7-9|14|-|-|TRBJ2-7
TGTGCCAGCAGCCCAGCCCAGGGATCCTACGAGCAGTACTTC
CASSPAQGSYEQYF
>TRBV30|11|few|-|TRBJ2-7
TGTGCCTGGGGGCAATCCTACGAGCAGTACTTC
CAWGQSYEQYF